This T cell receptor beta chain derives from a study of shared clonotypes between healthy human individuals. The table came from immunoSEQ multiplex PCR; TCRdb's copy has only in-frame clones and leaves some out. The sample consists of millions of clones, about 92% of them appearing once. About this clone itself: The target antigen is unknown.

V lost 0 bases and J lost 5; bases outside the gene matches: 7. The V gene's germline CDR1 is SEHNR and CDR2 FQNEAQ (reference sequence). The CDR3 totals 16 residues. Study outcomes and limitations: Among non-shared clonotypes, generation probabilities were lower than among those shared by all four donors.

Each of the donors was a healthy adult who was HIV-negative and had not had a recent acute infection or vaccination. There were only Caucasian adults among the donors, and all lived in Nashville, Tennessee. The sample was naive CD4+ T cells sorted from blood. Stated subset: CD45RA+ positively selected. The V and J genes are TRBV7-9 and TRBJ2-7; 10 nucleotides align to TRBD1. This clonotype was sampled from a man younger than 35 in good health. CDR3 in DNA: TGTGCCAGCAGCTTAGCGCAATGGGACAGGGGCAACGAGCAGTACTTC. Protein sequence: CASSLAQWDRGNEQYF.